The following is a T cell receptor (beta chain) sequence with its context. Antigen unknown. This sample was included in a study of T cells expressing NK-cell markers. General observations from the study: These clonotypes additionally ranked first within the CD3+CD56-NKG2C+ fraction of several donors.

TCRdb re-called the 5' RACE reads and gives one entry per CDR3 protein, without DNA. This listing includes 150,000 to 200,000 distinct CDR3 sequences. CDR1 LNHDA and CDR2 SQIVND come from the germline V gene (reference sequence). The CDR3 totals 13 residues. This receptor was identified in a woman aged 18 to 75 in good health. This chain joins TRBV19 and TRBJ2-3. Material: blood T cells: a sorted CD56 or NKG2C T cell subset, CD4+ or CD8+ T cells, or bulk PBMC T cells (not recorded which). CDR3 protein: CASSIPSTDTQYF.